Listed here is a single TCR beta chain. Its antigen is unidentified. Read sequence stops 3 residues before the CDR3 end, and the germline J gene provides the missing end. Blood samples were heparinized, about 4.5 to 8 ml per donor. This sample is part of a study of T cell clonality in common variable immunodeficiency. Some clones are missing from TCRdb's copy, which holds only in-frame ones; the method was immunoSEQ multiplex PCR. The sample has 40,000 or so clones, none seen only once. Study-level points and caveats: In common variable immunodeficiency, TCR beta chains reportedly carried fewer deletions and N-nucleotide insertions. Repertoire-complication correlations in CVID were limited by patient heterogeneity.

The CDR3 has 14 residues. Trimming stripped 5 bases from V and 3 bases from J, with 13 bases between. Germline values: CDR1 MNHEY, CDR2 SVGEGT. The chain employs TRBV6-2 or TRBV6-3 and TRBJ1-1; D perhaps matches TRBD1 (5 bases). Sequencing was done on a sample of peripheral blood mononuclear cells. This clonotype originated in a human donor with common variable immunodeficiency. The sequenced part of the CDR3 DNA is TGTGCCAGCAGTAAGCCTCAGGGTTACACTGAA. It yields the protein CASSKPQGYTE. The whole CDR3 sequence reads CASSKPQGYTEAFF.